This T cell receptor beta chain was profiled in a study of shared clonotypes between healthy human individuals (dated by TCRdb to about 2020). The study in broad terms: The cohort included a few men and a couple of women between 18 and 49 years of age. For each donor, three plates each were used for CD4 naive and CD4 memory, two plates were used for CD8 naive, and one plate was used for CD8 memory. The study deeply sequenced blood TCR repertoires of five healthy adults to estimate repertoire size and the extent of clonotype sharing between individuals. Different laboratories and diverse techniques were used to prepare libraries and sequence TCR repertoires, to increase sequencing depth and limit assay-specific biases. Leukapheresis yielded between about 0.9 and 8.9 billion PBMCs per donor.

Using the deep immunoSEQ assay, multiplex PCR amplified TCR CDR3 regions from genomic DNA. Extracted genomic DNA from each cell subset was spread evenly across all wells of several immunoSEQ 96-well plates, with each plate serving as a replicate. Each replicate PCR for sorted subsets received 150 to 250 ng genomic DNA, equal to roughly 33,000 T cell genomes. The purified libraries were quantified using a Qubit 3.0 fluorometer, sized with a Bioanalyzer 2100, and then quantified again using the KAPA Library Quantification kit. Each immunoSEQ 96-well plate was sequenced on its own single-read 150-cycle Illumina NextSeq 550 flow cell. The study's own analysis went as follows. Because the immunoSEQ output included only junctional sequences and no quality scores, the filtering could not be the same as the filtering used for full-length reads. Sequences were annotated with PyIR, a Python wrapper for IgBLAST v1.9, and V/J genes and CDR3 were assigned using IMGT germline references. Any read was removed if the V/J assignment was weak (E-value above 1e-6), the CDR3 was missing, or the read contained stop codons, out-of-frame junctions, or ambiguous translated residues. V3J clonotypes were defined as sequences sharing an identical inferred V gene, J gene, and CDR3 amino acid sequence. Percentage overlap between repertoires was calculated by dividing the number of shared unique clonotypes by the size of the smaller repertoire. RTK rarefaction, the Chao1 estimator, and Recon v2.1 estimates of unobserved clonotypes were used to assess repertoire richness. Generation probabilities were computed with OLGA for all TCRbeta clonotypes obtained by the gDNA method from a few donors. TCRdb took this table from immuneACCESS and kept in-frame rearrangements with V and J called. Such tables lack part of the clones; where checked against another copy, unresolved V genes explain under half of the gap, and the rest is unexplained. That table is the source of V, J and clone size, and D and trimming were worked out from the DNA. Recorded for this sample are 2 million to 3 million clones; around 94% of them occurred a single time. Over 0.12% of the sample is taken by the ten largest.

Concerning this clone itself: Its antigen remains unidentified. Per-base qualities were not stored, and no clone one base away is much larger.

Trimmed from V: 4 bases; trimmed from J: 2 bases; junction bases lacking a gene match: 11. CDR1 MGHRA and CDR2 YSYEKL were looked up in the germline V gene. There are 17 amino acids in the CDR3, from cysteine to phenylalanine inclusive. Of all the DNA, just the CDR3 is kept, 51 bases in frame from base 1. Donors were healthy HIV-negative adults with no recently reported acute infections or vaccinations. All donors were Caucasian adults living in Nashville, Tennessee, USA. Magnetic negative selection was used to enrich CD4+ T cells, after which naive cells were positively selected on CD45RA and the negative fraction became the memory subset. After blood collection by leukapheresis, PBMCs were isolated using Ficoll-Histopaque density gradient centrifugation and then cryopreserved in the vapor phase of liquid nitrogen. Purity and quantity of every magnetically sorted T cell population were checked by analytical flow cytometry. Each sorted fraction had its genomic DNA isolated and then quantified by UV absorbance on a Nanodrop 2000c.

Overall study outcomes, separate from this receptor: Pairwise subsampling led to the expectation that sequencing depth would affect the degree of clonotype sharing among donors. Clonotypes shared by all four sorted-subset donors showed higher generation probabilities than non-shared clonotypes. Naive subsets generally had larger estimated clonotype richness than memory subsets. Sharing across several donors was observed for approximately 5% of naive CD4, 3% to 3.5% of naive CD8, over 2% of memory CD4, and around 0.42% of memory CD8 clonotypes. Incomplete sequencing was indicated by rarefaction of sorted-subset datasets, despite the large sequencing depth. Sampling was restricted to blood, and TCR repertoires in tissue are likely to differ from TCR repertoires in blood. Because the study included a small number of donors, the genetic and exposure-history diversity represented was limited.

The sequenced material came from naive CD4+ T cells sorted from blood. What the cell subset or site label conveys for this sample: CD45RA+ positively selected. Here the chain combines TRBV4-1 and TRBJ2-7; 10 central nucleotides agree with TRBD1. The TCR was taken from a young man in good health. The CDR3 reads as follows: CASSLRTDGTGAYEQYF. The DNA reads as follows: TGCGCCAGCAGCCTAAGGACCGACGGGACAGGGGCCTACGAGCAGTACTTC.